One and the same sample provided the 2 T cell receptor beta chains below, sequenced in a study of T-cell reconstitution after alpha-beta-depleted transplantation in children. Using unique molecular identifiers, the investigators prepared the TCRbeta library. MiXCR, applied by TCRdb to the PCR reads, yields one record per CDR3 protein. The sample has 250,000 to 400,000 distinct CDR3 sequences, approximately 20% seen once. The sequences come from PBMCs, mostly from graft donor cells, collected 180 days after TCRalphabeta/CD19-depleted stem cell transplant. All receptors come from a male patient between 5 and 17 years old who had a stem cell transplant for acute lymphoblastic leukemia, so the T cells may come from the graft donor.

This clonotype occurred many times. The chain has TRBV29-1 and TRBJ2-1; TRBD2 is a possible D gene (7 bases). V lost 1 base and J 5 bases, leaving 12 bases between the germline ends. This CDR3 is built from 14 residues. CDR1 and CDR2 (germline): SQVTM, ANQGSEA. In nucleotides, the CDR3 is TGCAGCGTTGAAGGGGGGAGGGGGAACAATGAGCAGTTCTTC. Translated: CSVEGGRGNNEQFF.

Ten or more counts support this clonotype. The chain employs TRBV12-3 or TRBV12-4 and TRBJ2-2, with D possibly being TRBD1 (6 bases). CDR3 length: 16 amino acids. V was pared by 6 bases and J by 8 bases, with 22 bases between. CDR3 sequence reads: CASSRGQGSTRGELFF. The CDR3 DNA sequence: TGTGCCAGCAGCCGGGGACAAGGCTCAACGAGGGGGGAGCTGTTTTTT.